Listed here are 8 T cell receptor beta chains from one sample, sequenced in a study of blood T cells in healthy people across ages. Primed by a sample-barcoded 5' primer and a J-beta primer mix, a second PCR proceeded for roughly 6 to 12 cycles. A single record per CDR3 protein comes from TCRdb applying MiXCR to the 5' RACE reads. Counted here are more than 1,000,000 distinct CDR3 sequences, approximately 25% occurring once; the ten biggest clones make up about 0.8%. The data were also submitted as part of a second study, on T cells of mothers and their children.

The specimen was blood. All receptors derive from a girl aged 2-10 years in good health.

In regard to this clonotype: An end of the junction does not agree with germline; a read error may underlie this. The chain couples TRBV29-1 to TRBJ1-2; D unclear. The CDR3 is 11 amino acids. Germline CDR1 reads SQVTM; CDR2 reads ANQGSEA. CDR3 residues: CSVENYYGYPF. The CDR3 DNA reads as TGCAGCGTTGAAAACTACTATGGCTACCCCTTC.

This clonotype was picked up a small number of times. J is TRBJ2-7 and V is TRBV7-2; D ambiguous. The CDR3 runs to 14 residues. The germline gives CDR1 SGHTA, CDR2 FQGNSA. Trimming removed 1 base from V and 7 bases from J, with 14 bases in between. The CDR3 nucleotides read TGTGCCAGCAGCTTAGAGGGCAACCTAGGGGAGCAGTACTTC. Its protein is CASSLEGNLGEQYF.

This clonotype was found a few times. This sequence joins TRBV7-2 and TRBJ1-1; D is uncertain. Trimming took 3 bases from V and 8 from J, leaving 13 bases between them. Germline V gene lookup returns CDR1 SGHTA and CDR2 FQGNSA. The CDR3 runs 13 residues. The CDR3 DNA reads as TGTGCCAGCAGCTTCCTTCACGGGCAGGAAGCTTTCTTT. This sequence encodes CASSFLHGQEAFF.

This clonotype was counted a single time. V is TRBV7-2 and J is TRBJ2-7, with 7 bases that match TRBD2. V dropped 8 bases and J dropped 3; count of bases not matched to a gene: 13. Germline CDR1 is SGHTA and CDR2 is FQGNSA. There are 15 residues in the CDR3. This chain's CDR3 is CASAGPAGVYYEQYF. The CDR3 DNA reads TGTGCCAGCGCTGGGCCGGCGGGGGTTTACTACGAGCAGTACTTC.

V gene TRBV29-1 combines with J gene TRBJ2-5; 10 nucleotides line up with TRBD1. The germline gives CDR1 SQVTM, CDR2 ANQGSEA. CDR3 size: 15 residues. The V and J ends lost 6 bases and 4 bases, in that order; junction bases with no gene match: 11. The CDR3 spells CSVVILGQGRETQYF. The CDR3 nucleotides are TGCAGCGTCGTCATTCTGGGACAGGGGAGAGAGACCCAGTACTTC. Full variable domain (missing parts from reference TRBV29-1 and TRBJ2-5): SAVISQKPSRDICQRGTSLTIQCQVDSQVTMMFWYRQQPGQSLTLIATANQGSEATYESGFVIDKFPISRPNLTFSTLTVSNMSPEDSSIYLCSVVILGQGRETQYFGPGTRLLVL.

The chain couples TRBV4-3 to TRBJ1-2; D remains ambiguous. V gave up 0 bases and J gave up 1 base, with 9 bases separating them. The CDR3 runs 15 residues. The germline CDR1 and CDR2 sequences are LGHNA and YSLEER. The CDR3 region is CASSQDRGLNYGYTF. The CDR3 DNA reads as TGCGCCAGCAGCCAAGATCGCGGCCTTAACTATGGCTACACCTTC.

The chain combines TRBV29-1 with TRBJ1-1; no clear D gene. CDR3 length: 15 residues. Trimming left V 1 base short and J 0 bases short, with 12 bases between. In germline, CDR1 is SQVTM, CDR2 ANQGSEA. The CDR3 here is CSVEGTPGLNTEAFF. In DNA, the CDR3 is TGCAGCGTTGAAGGCACCCCGGGGTTGAACACTGAAGCTTTCTTT.

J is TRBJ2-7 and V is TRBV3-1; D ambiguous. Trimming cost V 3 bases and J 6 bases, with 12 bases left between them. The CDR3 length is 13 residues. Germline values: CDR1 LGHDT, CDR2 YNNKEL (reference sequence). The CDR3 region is CASSQTHPGEQYF. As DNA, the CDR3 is TGTGCCAGCAGCCAGACCCACCCAGGCGAGCAGTACTTC.